This T cell receptor beta chain stems from a study of T cells in Graves' hyperthyroidism and ophthalmopathy. Overall study results and limits: From stable hyperthyroidism, ophthalmopathy was set apart by a 13 V-J model.

Concerning this clonotype: The antigen remains unidentified.

The investigators amplified TCR beta CDR3 regions from RNA transcripts. During a first-round RT-PCR of the TCR CDR3, the HTBI primer set was used. TCRdb analysed the multiplex PCR reads with MiXCR anew, one entry per CDR3 protein. The repertoire holds about 210,000 distinct CDR3 sequences, with 17% as singletons. Newly diagnosed hyperthyroidism, duration under 2 months, in patients aged 18 to 65. Trimming stripped 1 base from V and 3 bases from J, with 14 bases between. There are 16 residues in the CDR3. Germline CDR1 reads LGHNA; CDR2 reads YSLEER. The specimen was blood. The clonotype was recovered from a man aged 45-65 years with Graves' hyperthyroidism. This rearrangement joins TRBV4-3 to TRBJ2-3; D not certain. The CDR3 region has the DNA TGCGCCAGCAGCCAAGCAGGTAGTGGCCGGACAGATACGCAGTATTTT. Translating it yields CASSQAGSGRTDTQYF.